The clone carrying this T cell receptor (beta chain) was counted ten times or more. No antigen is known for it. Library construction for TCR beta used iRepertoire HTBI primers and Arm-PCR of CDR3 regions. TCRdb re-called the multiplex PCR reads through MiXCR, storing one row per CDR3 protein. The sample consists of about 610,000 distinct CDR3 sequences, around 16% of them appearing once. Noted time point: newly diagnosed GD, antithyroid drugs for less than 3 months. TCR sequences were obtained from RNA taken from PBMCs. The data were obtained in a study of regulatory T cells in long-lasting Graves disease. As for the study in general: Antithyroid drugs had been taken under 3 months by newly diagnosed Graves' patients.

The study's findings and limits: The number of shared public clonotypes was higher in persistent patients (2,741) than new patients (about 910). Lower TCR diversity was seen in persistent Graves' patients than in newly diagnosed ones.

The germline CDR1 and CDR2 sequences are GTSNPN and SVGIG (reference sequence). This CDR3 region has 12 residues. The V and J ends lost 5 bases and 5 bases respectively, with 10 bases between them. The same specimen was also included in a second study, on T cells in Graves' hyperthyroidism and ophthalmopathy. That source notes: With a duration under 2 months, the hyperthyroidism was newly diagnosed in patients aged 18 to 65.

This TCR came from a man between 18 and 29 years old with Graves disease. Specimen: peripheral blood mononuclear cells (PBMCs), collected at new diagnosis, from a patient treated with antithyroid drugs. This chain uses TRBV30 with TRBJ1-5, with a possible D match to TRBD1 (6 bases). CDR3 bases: TGTGCCTGGGGAAGACAGGATCAGCCCCAGCATTTT. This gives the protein CAWGRQDQPQHF.